This entry lists 30 T cell receptor beta chains sequenced from one sample in a study of blood T cell repertoires in COVID-19 (dated by TCRdb to the early 2020s). The method behind the library was the immunoSEQ multiplex PCR assay. In TCRdb, the immuneACCESS table is reduced to in-frame sequences with V and J assigned. These tables do not hold every clone; where another copy was compared, an unresolved V gene accounts for under half, and the others remain unexplained. The sample table contains 70,000 to 95,000 clones; only one count was recorded for about 82% of them. The top ten hold about 25% of the sample. Sequencing used peripheral blood. These receptors were collected from a human donor in a cohort sampled during active COVID-19.

The V and J genes are TRBV7-9 and TRBJ2-1, with TRBD1 matching 12 bases. The V gene end was trimmed by 5 bases and the J gene end by 6 bases; junction bases not matched to a gene: 11. Germline V lookup: CDR1 SEHNR, CDR2 FQNEAQ (reference sequence). This CDR3 is 17 amino acids long. DNA of the CDR3: TGTGCCAGCAGCGGTGGGGACAGGGGGCTTCTGGGCAATGAGCAGTTCTTC. Protein: CASSGGDRGLLGNEQFF.

CDR3 sequence reads: CASSVSGGAKNIQYF. Written as DNA, the CDR3 is TGTGCCAGCAGTGTTTCGGGGGGGGCCAAAAACATTCAGTACTTC. The genes are TRBV28 and TRBJ2-4; TRBD2 matches at 8 bases. Germline V gene sequence: CDR1 MDHEN, CDR2 SYDVKM. The CDR3 consists of 15 residues. V trimming: 5 bases; J trimming: 1 base; junction bases outside the gene matches: 4.

The chain couples TRBV7-8 to TRBJ2-1, with TRBD1 identical over 7 bases. CDR1 is SGHVS and CDR2 is FQNEAQ in the germline V gene. The V segment lost 1 base and the J segment 12 bases; nucleotides outside the gene matches: 0. The CDR3 has 11 amino acids. CDR3 nucleotide sequence: TGTGCCAGCAGCTTAGGGGACAGGCAGTTCTTC. It codes for CASSLGDRQFF.

The chain links TRBV7-2 to TRBJ1-1, with a tentative D call TRBD1 (6 bases). The CDR3 sequence is 12 residues long. With 1 base removed from V and 11 bases from J, the gap between germline ends came to 11 bases. Germline lookup yields CDR1 SGHTA and CDR2 FQGNSA. The CDR3 coding sequence is TGTGCCAGCAGCTTAGGAGGGGGTAGTGCTTTCTTT. It translates to CASSLGGGSAFF.

V and J are TRBV6-2 or TRBV6-3 and TRBJ1-5; D remains ambiguous. The CDR3 runs to 18 residues. Germline CDR1 is MNHEY and CDR2 is SVGEGT. V lost 2 bases and J lost 2, with 19 bases in between. CDR3 sequence reads: CASSYILGQAEGNQPQHF. CDR3 bases: TGTGCCAGCAGTTACATCCTCGGGCAGGCGGAGGGCAATCAGCCCCAGCATTTT.

This clone is a singleton in its sample. The chain combines TRBV4-3 with TRBJ2-5, with TRBD1 matching over 9 bases. CDR1 LGHNA and CDR2 YSLEER come from the germline V gene. V shed 3 bases and J 4 bases; nucleotides not matched to a gene: 9. The CDR3 loop spans 16 amino acids. CDR3 sequence reads: CASSHLGQGASETQYF. The DNA of the CDR3 is TGCGCCAGCAGCCACCTGGGACAGGGTGCATCAGAGACCCAGTACTTC.

The chain links TRBV5-6 to TRBJ1-2, with 8 bases aligning to TRBD1. CDR1 is SGHDT and CDR2 is YYEEEE in the germline V gene. Trimming at V came to 4 bases and at J to 2 bases, leaving 1 base not matched to a gene. The CDR3 is 13 residues long. The CDR3 reads CASSPGGNYGYTF. The CDR3 nucleotides read TGTGCCAGCAGCCCAGGGGGCAACTATGGCTACACCTTC.

The chain joins TRBV11-2 to TRBJ2-5; no definite D call. V was trimmed by 3 bases and J by 3 bases, leaving 23 bases between them. Per germline, CDR1 SGHAT and CDR2 FQNNGV. The CDR3 spans 18 residues. The chain's CDR3 is CASSLSTMTPSSKETQYF. CDR3 DNA: TGTGCCAGCAGCTTGAGTACGATGACACCGAGTTCCAAAGAGACCCAGTACTTC.

This chain links TRBV13 with TRBJ1-1, with D maybe TRBD1 (6 bases). V was trimmed by 5 bases and J by 3 bases, leaving 13 bases between them. CDR3 length equals 14 residues. Per germline, CDR1 PRHDT and CDR2 FYEKMQ (reference sequence). CDR3 protein: CASSPWTAYTEAFF. Written as DNA, the CDR3 is TGTGCCAGCAGCCCTTGGACAGCCTACACTGAAGCTTTCTTT. Full variable domain (outside the CDR3, taken from reference TRBV13 and TRBJ1-1): AAGVIQSPRHLIKEKRETATLKCYPIPRHDTVYWYQQGPGQDPQFLISFYEKMQSDKGSIPDRFSAQQFSDYHSELNMSSLELGDSALYFCASSPWTAYTEAFFGQGTRLTVV.

The chain recombines TRBV18 with TRBJ2-7; TRBD1 aligns across 9 bases. The trim removed 3 bases at V and 6 bases at J, leaving 6 bases unmatched. The CDR3 is 14 amino acids. Germline V gene sequence: CDR1 KGHSH, CDR2 LQKENI. Here the CDR3 reads CASSPGQGGAEQYF. CDR3 DNA sequence: TGTGCCAGCTCACCGGGACAGGGAGGGGCCGAGCAGTACTTC.

The V gene is TRBV18, the J gene TRBJ2-7, with TRBD1 matching 9 bases. The CDR3 runs to 16 residues. Germline V gene lookup returns CDR1 KGHSH and CDR2 LQKENI. The trim removed 3 bases at V and 2 bases at J, leaving 8 bases unmatched. CDR3 in amino acids: CASSPDFWTGAYEQYF. DNA of the CDR3: TGTGCCAGCTCACCGGACTTCTGGACAGGGGCCTACGAGCAGTACTTC.

On this clone: One end of the junction does not line up with germline, which may come from a read error. The chain couples TRBV3-1 (or the pseudogene TRBV3-2) to TRBJ2-5; maybe TRBD2 (6 bases). Per the germline V gene, CDR1 is LGHDT and CDR2 is YNNKEL (reference sequence). This CDR3 contains 14 residues. The DNA of the CDR3 is TGTGCCAGCAGCCAAGATTGGTCGCGGGGAGCTAGGCACTTC. Translating it yields CASSQDWSRGARHF.

The chain links TRBV6-1 to TRBJ2-7; no definite D call. Germline V lookup: CDR1 MNHNS, CDR2 SASEGT. V was cut by 1 base and J by 0 bases, with 10 bases left in between. CDR3 length: 15 residues. The CDR3 nucleotides read TGTGCCAGCAGTGAAGGTCTAAAGAGCTCCTACGAGCAGTACTTC. Translating it yields CASSEGLKSSYEQYF.

The genes are TRBV11-2 and TRBJ2-5; no firm D call. The CDR3 runs to 13 residues. Germline-derived CDR1 and CDR2 are SGHAT and FQNNGV. Trimming cost V 0 bases and J 9 bases, with 11 bases left between them. This CDR3 reads CASSLESQSAQYF. The CDR3 DNA reads TGTGCCAGCAGCTTAGAAAGCCAATCGGCCCAGTACTTC.

The chain combines TRBV5-6 with TRBJ1-1; D is unresolved. CDR1 and CDR2 from the germline V gene are SGHDT and YYEEEE. The length of the CDR3 is 13 residues. Trimming pared 6 bases from V and 0 bases from J, leaving 9 bases between. In DNA, the CDR3 is TGTGCCAGCACCACCGCAGTGAACACTGAAGCTTTCTTT. Its translation is CASTTAVNTEAFF.

The chain recombines TRBV19 with TRBJ1-2, with D possibly matching TRBD1 (5 bases). Trimming removed 4 bases from V and 0 bases from J, with 12 bases in between. From germline, CDR1 is LNHDA and CDR2 SQIVND (reference sequence). CDR3 length: 15 residues. DNA of the CDR3: TGTGCCAGTAGTACCAAGACAGACACTAACTATGGCTACACCTTC. This codes for CASSTKTDTNYGYTF.

The CDR3 bases are TGTGCCAGCAGCTTAATGGGACAGCTTACTGGAAACACCATATATTTT. This gives the protein CASSLMGQLTGNTIYF. V usage is TRBV7-2 and J usage is TRBJ1-3, with 7 bases lining up with TRBD1. V was clipped by 2 bases and J by 2 bases; unmatched bases: 6. Germline V gives CDR1 SGHTA, CDR2 FQGNSA. The CDR3 runs 16 residues.

This clone appeared once. At one of its ends the junction is not consistent with the germline gene, which may arise from a read error. Other DNA sequences from this sample encode an identical CDR3 as well. The chain couples TRBV11-2 to TRBJ2-1, with 8 bases lining up with TRBD2. This CDR3 region has 16 residues. Germline V gene sequence: CDR1 SGHAT, CDR2 FQNNGV. The CDR3 DNA reads TGCGCCAGCAGCCCCGCCCGGGGGGGAGTTTACAATGAGCAGTTCTTC. Translation gives CASSPARGGVYNEQFF.

The chain has TRBV7-9 and TRBJ2-5, with D possibly being TRBD2 (7 bases). With 5 bases removed from V and 2 bases from J, the gap between germline ends came to 18 bases. The CDR3 totals 16 residues. Germline V gene sequence: CDR1 SEHNR, CDR2 FQNEAQ (reference sequence). CDR3 sequence: CASSPPGGHSQETQYF. CDR3 coding DNA: TGTGCCAGCAGCCCCCCCGGGGGGCATAGTCAAGAGACCCAGTACTTC. Full variable domain (remainder filled in from reference TRBV7-9 and TRBJ2-5): DTGVSQNPRHKITKRGQNVTFRCDPISEHNRLYWYRQTLGQGPEFLTYFQNEAQLEKSRLLSDRFSAERPKGSFSTLEIQRTEQGDSAMYLCASSPPGGHSQETQYFGPGTRLLVL.

The chain carries TRBV5-1 and TRBJ2-1; 10 bases line up with TRBD2. With V trimmed by 7 bases and J by 7 bases, 11 bases remained unmatched. The CDR3 runs to 15 residues. CDR1 and CDR2 (germline): SGHRS, YFSETQ. The CDR3 DNA reads as TGCGCCAGCGCACGGCGGGCTAGCGGGGGTAATGAGCAGTTCTTC. This sequence encodes CASARRASGGNEQFF.

This clone was seen once. This chain connects TRBV7-2 to TRBJ2-2, with D possibly TRBD2 on 6 matching bases. Trimming took off 5 bases at V and 0 bases at J, with 13 bases between the two ends. This CDR3 contains 16 residues. The germline V gene encodes CDR1 SGHTA and CDR2 FQGNSA. The CDR3 DNA sequence: TGTGCCAGCAGCCGGGACTCTGGGGCGAACACCGGGGAGCTGTTTTTT. Encoded protein: CASSRDSGANTGELFF. Filled out from reference TRBV7-2 and TRBJ2-2, the complete variable domain reads GAGVSQSPSNKVTEKGKDVELRCDPISGHTALYWYRQSLGQGLEFLIYFQGNSAPDKSGLPSDRFSAERTGGSVSTLTIQRTQQEDSAVYLCASSRDSGANTGELFFGEGSRLTVL.

The rearrangement links TRBV6-6 to TRBJ2-2; TRBD2 matches 8 bases. The ends lost 7 bases at V and 5 bases at J; junction bases unmatched: 9. The germline V gene encodes CDR1 MNHNY and CDR2 SVGAGI (reference sequence). CDR3 length: 15 amino acids. The DNA of the CDR3 is TGTGCCAGCACCGTTACACCGGGAGGGACCGGGGAGCTGTTTTTT. Residues: CASTVTPGGTGELFF.

The chain employs TRBV5-1 and TRBJ2-5, with 8 bases that match TRBD1. The V gene's germline CDR1 is SGHRS and CDR2 YFSETQ. CDR3 length: 16 residues. With 1 base clipped from V and 5 bases from J, the junction kept 10 bases outside the gene matches. The CDR3 region is CASSLLGRGRMETQYF. In nucleotides, the CDR3 is TGCGCCAGCAGCTTGTTGGGCAGGGGGCGAATGGAGACCCAGTACTTC.

This clone came up once. The chain combines TRBV4-2 with TRBJ2-3; possibly TRBD1 for D (5 bases). The V gene lost 0 bases and the J gene lost 0 bases, with 10 bases spanning the gap. Germline-derived CDR1 and CDR2 are LGHNA and YNFKEQ. The CDR3 spans 16 residues. In nucleotides, the CDR3 is TGTGCCAGCAGCCAAGAAGGACACCTTAGCACAGATACGCAGTATTTT. It translates to CASSQEGHLSTDTQYF.

The J gene is TRBJ2-3, the V gene TRBV6-5, with 7 bases that match TRBD2. The CDR3 loop spans 15 amino acids. CDR1 is MNHEY and CDR2 is SVGAGI in the germline V gene. Losses at the gene ends were 4 bases for V and 0 bases for J; bases not matched to a gene: 4. The CDR3 is CASSLLAESTDTQYF. The CDR3 region has the DNA TGTGCCAGCAGTTTGCTAGCGGAGAGCACAGATACGCAGTATTTT.

In regard to this clone: The germline gene is not matched at one end of the junction; a read error may be the cause. Other DNA sequences from this sample encode an identical CDR3 as well. The chain couples TRBV15 to TRBJ2-7, with D unclear. Germline V gene sequence: CDR1 LNHNV, CDR2 YYDKDF (reference sequence). The CDR3 totals 13 residues. CDR3 sequence: CATSRGQSMEQYF. The CDR3 coding sequence is TGTGCCACCAGCAGAGGGCAGTCCATGGAGCAGTATTTC.

The rearrangement links TRBV5-4 to TRBJ2-5, with 8 bases identical to TRBD2. CDR1 and CDR2 from the germline V gene are SGHNT and YYREEE (reference sequence). J lost 5 bases, V lost 4 bases, and 10 bases had no gene match. This CDR3 spans 15 amino acids. The CDR3 here is CASSREGISGETQYF. The CDR3 bases are TGTGCCAGCAGCCGGGAGGGGATCTCGGGGGAGACCCAGTACTTC.

The V and J genes are TRBV28 and TRBJ2-7; 10 nucleotides align to TRBD1. Germline CDR1 is MDHEN and CDR2 is SYDVKM. CDR3 length equals 18 residues. After removal of 6 bases from V and 3 bases from J, the junction contained 17 bases not matched to a gene. The CDR3 loop reads CASSTRDRGRRRHYEQYF. In DNA, the CDR3 is TGTGCCAGCAGCACCCGGGACAGGGGCCGAAGACGTCACTACGAGCAGTACTTC.

The chain combines TRBV10-3 with TRBJ1-5, with D perhaps TRBD1 (6 bases). In germline, CDR1 is ENHRY, CDR2 SYGVKD. The CDR3 runs 14 residues. V dropped 3 bases and J dropped 5 bases, with 11 bases sitting between them. In nucleotides, the CDR3 is TGTGCCATCAGTGATGGGGGGGCGGATCAGCCCCAGCATTTT. Encoded protein: CAISDGGADQPQHF.

This sequence joins TRBV10-3 and TRBJ1-2, with unresolved D. V dropped 11 bases and J dropped 2 bases, with 12 bases sitting between them. The CDR3 covers 12 residues. Germline V gene lookup returns CDR1 ENHRY and CDR2 SYGVKD. The CDR3: CASSGLNYGYTF. In DNA, the CDR3 is TGTGCCTCTAGTGGACTAAACTATGGCTACACCTTC.